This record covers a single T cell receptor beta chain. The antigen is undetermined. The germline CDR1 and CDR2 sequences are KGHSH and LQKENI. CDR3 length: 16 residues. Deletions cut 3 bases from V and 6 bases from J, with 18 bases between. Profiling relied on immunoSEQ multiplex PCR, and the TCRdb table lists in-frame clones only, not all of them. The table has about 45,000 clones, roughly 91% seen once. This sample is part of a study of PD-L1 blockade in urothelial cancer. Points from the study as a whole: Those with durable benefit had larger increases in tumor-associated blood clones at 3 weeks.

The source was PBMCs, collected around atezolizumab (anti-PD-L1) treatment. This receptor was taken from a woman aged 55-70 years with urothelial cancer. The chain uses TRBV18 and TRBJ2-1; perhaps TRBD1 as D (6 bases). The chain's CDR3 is CASSPISQGLGNEQFF. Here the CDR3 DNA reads TGTGCCAGCTCACCTATATCTCAGGGGTTGGGCAATGAGCAGTTCTTC.